These 6 T cell receptor beta chains came from one sample sequenced in a study of molecular identifiers for immune sequencing clone quantification. MiXCR, run by TCRdb on the PCR reads, gives a single entry per CDR3 protein. The sample has about 510,000 distinct CDR3 sequences, about 21% seen once. Sequencing input: naive CD8+ T cells from blood, with Jurkat cell RNA spiked in. Subset specified: FACS-sorted CD8+CD4-CCR7+CD45RA+ naive T cells. These receptor sequences come from a human donor in good health. Some libraries in this study had Jurkat cell RNA spiked in.

CDR3 residues: CASSQGTGSTSSYEQYF. As DNA, the CDR3 is TGCGCCAGCAGCCAAGGGACCGGGAGCACGAGCTCCTACGAGCAGTACTTC. J is TRBJ2-7 and V is TRBV4-3; D perhaps matches TRBD2 (6 bases). Per the germline V gene, CDR1 is LGHNA and CDR2 is YSLEER. The CDR3 loop spans 17 amino acids. Deletions cut 1 base from V and 0 bases from J, with 16 bases between.

The V and J genes are TRBV30 and TRBJ2-7, with D perhaps matching TRBD1 or TRBD2 (5 bases each). The CDR3 spans 16 residues. Germline V CDR1 and CDR2: GTSNPN, SVGIG (reference sequence). V was clipped by 2 bases and J by 0 bases, with 17 bases between them. The CDR3 loop is CAWSTFVGTLSYEQYF. For the CDR3, the DNA is TGTGCCTGGAGTACTTTCGTCGGGACGCTCTCCTACGAGCAGTACTTC.

This clonotype was seen more than once but under ten times. The chain employs TRBV20-1 and TRBJ2-5; D is perhaps TRBD1 or TRBD2 (5 bases each). The CDR3 extends over 14 amino acids. Trimming took 0 bases from V and 4 from J, leaving 12 bases between them. Germline values: CDR1 DFQATT, CDR2 SNEGSKA (reference sequence). This chain's CDR3 is CSARDPRGAETQYF. CDR3 DNA sequence: TGCAGTGCTAGAGATCCCCGAGGGGCAGAGACCCAGTACTTC.

This clonotype was recorded many times. The J gene is TRBJ2-7, the V gene TRBV6-1, with D perhaps assigned TRBD1 or TRBD2 (6 bases each). Trimming removed 7 bases from V and 4 bases from J, with 11 bases in between. The germline CDR1 and CDR2 sequences are MNHNS and SASEGT. The CDR3 has 12 residues. This chain's CDR3 is CASNPGAYEQYF. The CDR3 DNA is TGTGCCAGCAACCCGGGGGCTTACGAGCAGTACTTC.

This clonotype was seen ten or more times. The genes are TRBV29-1 and TRBJ2-2; a weak D match, TRBD1 (6 bases). This CDR3 region has 13 residues. V was cut by 6 bases and J by 3 bases, with 11 bases left in between. CDR1 SQVTM and CDR2 ANQGSEA come from the germline V gene. The CDR3 sequence: CSVTDRYTGELFF. CDR3 bases: TGCAGCGTCACCGACAGGTACACCGGGGAGCTGTTTTTT.

Details on this clonotype: Just one base apart from a much larger clone, this may be a read error. The V gene is TRBV12-3 or TRBV12-4, the J gene TRBJ1-1; 7 bases are a match to TRBD1. Trimming removed 7 bases from V and 3 bases from J; junction bases left unmatched: 8. This CDR3 comprises 14 residues. The CDR3 nucleotides are TGTGCCAGCACCCAGGGGGGTACGGACACTGAAGCTTTCTTT. Translated, it gives CASTQGGTDTEAFF.